The clone carrying this T cell receptor (beta chain) occurred many times. This record belongs to a study of T cells after yellow fever vaccination. Study-wide background: Any fraction with a low cell number was prepared using SMART-Seq v4 Ultra Low Input.

UMIs and a universal primer site were added when TCR cDNA was made by 5'RACE template switching. From the 5' RACE reads, TCRdb called clonotypes with MiXCR, one entry per CDR3 protein. The sample shows under 150,000 distinct CDR3 sequences, about 7.7% of them seen only once. This material consisted of CD4+ T cells sorted from PBMCs, taken 5 days after the yellow fever booster vaccination. This clonotype was obtained from a man younger than 45 who received the YFV17D yellow fever vaccine.

The CDR3 bases are TGTGCCAGCAGTTTGGGCCGCGCGTTCAAAGAGACCCAGTACTTC. Its protein is CASSLGRAFKETQYF. The chain links TRBV12-3 or TRBV12-4 to TRBJ2-5; no definite D call. Trimming cost V 3 bases and J 3 bases, with 14 bases left between them. The CDR3 length is 15 residues.